A selection of T cell receptor beta chains follows, all from one sample in a study of CD8+CD57+ T cells in acquired aplastic anemia. A single record per CDR3 protein comes from TCRdb applying MiXCR to the reads. The sample lists about 470,000 distinct CDR3 sequences, around 32% occurring once. The sequenced sample was sorted CD4+, CD8+, or CD8+CD57+ T cells (not recorded which) from PBMCs. These receptors all come from a human donor with aplastic anemia. CDR3s include the opening cysteine and the closing phenylalanine or tryptophan. Fields, in order: CDR3 length, D gene, J gene, V gene, clone size, CDR3 protein, CDR3 DNA. The D gene is left open where the match is weak. Only part of the rows carry a size: once, few, many, or a class if the clone is expanded.

cdr3_length: 13
d_call: -
j_call: TRBJ1-1
v_call: TRBV9
clone_size: -
cdr3_aa: CASSDGLGAEAFF
cdr3_nt: TGTGCCAGCAGCGACGGCCTAGGGGCTGAAGCTTTCTTT

cdr3_length: 14
d_call: -
j_call: TRBJ1-2
v_call: TRBV6-5
clone_size: -
cdr3_aa: CASSYSSGDYGYTF
cdr3_nt: TGTGCCAGCAGTTACTCTTCAGGGGACTATGGCTACACCTTC

cdr3_length: 16
d_call: -
j_call: TRBJ1-6
v_call: TRBV5-1
clone_size: few
cdr3_aa: CASSLETPGSGLHLHF
cdr3_nt: TGCGCCAGCAGCTTGGAAACCCCGGGCTCAGGGTTACACCTCCACTTT

cdr3_length: 14
d_call: TRBD1
j_call: TRBJ2-7
v_call: TRBV3-1
clone_size: few
cdr3_aa: CASSFRDRGYEQYF
cdr3_nt: TGTGCCAGCAGCTTCCGGGACAGGGGCTACGAGCAGTACTTC

cdr3_length: 15
d_call: -
j_call: TRBJ2-5
v_call: TRBV7-9
clone_size: -
cdr3_aa: CASSFRGITQETQYF
cdr3_nt: TGTGCCAGCAGCTTCCGGGGTATCACGCAAGAGACCCAGTACTTC

cdr3_length: 15
d_call: TRBD2
j_call: TRBJ2-3
v_call: TRBV3-1
clone_size: -
cdr3_aa: CASSQIAGGPDTQYF
cdr3_nt: TGTGCCAGCAGCCAGATAGCGGGAGGGCCAGATACGCAGTATTTT

cdr3_length: 13
d_call: -
j_call: TRBJ1-1
v_call: TRBV7-9
clone_size: few
cdr3_aa: CASSSGGGIVAFF
cdr3_nt: TGTGCCAGCAGCTCTGGCGGGGGGATAGTAGCTTTCTTT

cdr3_length: 12
d_call: -
j_call: TRBJ2-7
v_call: TRBV27
clone_size: few
cdr3_aa: CASSQVRGEQYF
cdr3_nt: TGTGCCAGCAGCCAAGTTCGTGGGGAGCAGTACTTC

cdr3_length: 16
d_call: TRBD1
j_call: TRBJ1-5
v_call: TRBV27
clone_size: few
cdr3_aa: CASSPLQGSNDQPQHF
cdr3_nt: TGTGCCAGCAGTCCCCTACAGGGGTCAAACGATCAGCCCCAGCATTTT

cdr3_length: 16
d_call: TRBD2
j_call: TRBJ2-1
v_call: TRBV6-2/TRBV6-3
clone_size: -
cdr3_aa: CASSYSGLAGYNEQFF
cdr3_nt: TGTGCCAGCAGTTACTCTGGACTAGCGGGGTACAATGAGCAGTTCTTC

cdr3_length: 16
d_call: TRBD1
j_call: TRBJ1-5
v_call: TRBV19
clone_size: many
cdr3_aa: CASSIRRQGGNQPQHF
cdr3_nt: TGTGCCAGTAGTATTCGACGACAGGGCGGCAATCAGCCCCAGCATTTT

cdr3_length: 16
d_call: TRBD1
j_call: TRBJ1-5
v_call: TRBV6-1
clone_size: -
cdr3_aa: CASSEPFGQGGQPQHF
cdr3_nt: TGTGCCAGCAGTGAACCTTTCGGACAGGGTGGTCAGCCCCAGCATTTT

cdr3_length: 13
d_call: -
j_call: TRBJ2-1
v_call: TRBV7-9
clone_size: many
cdr3_aa: CASSSRDNREQFF
cdr3_nt: TGTGCCAGCAGCTCCCGGGACAACCGTGAGCAGTTCTTC

cdr3_length: 18
d_call: TRBD1
j_call: TRBJ1-2
v_call: TRBV4-3
clone_size: -
cdr3_aa: CASSRKPPGGTGNYGYTF
cdr3_nt: TGCGCCAGCAGCCGAAAGCCCCCAGGGGGCACGGGTAACTATGGCTACACCTTC

cdr3_length: 16
d_call: TRBD1
j_call: TRBJ1-2
v_call: TRBV29-1
clone_size: -
cdr3_aa: CSVDIGQGFRGYGYTF
cdr3_nt: TGCAGCGTTGATATTGGACAGGGGTTTCGGGGCTATGGCTACACCTTC

cdr3_length: 14
d_call: TRBD1
j_call: TRBJ2-7
v_call: TRBV6-4
clone_size: -
cdr3_aa: CASSDEDRAGEQYF
cdr3_nt: TGTGCCAGCAGTGATGAGGACAGGGCGGGGGAGCAGTACTTC

cdr3_length: 14
d_call: TRBD2
j_call: TRBJ2-7
v_call: TRBV9
clone_size: -
cdr3_aa: CASSPTGTRGGLDF
cdr3_nt: TGTGCCAGCTCACCAACCGGGACTAGGGGGGGTTTAGACTTC

cdr3_length: 16
d_call: -
j_call: TRBJ1-1
v_call: TRBV19
clone_size: -
cdr3_aa: CASSIDLFLPNTEAFF
cdr3_nt: TGTGCCAGTAGTATAGATCTGTTTTTGCCGAACACTGAAGCTTTCTTT

cdr3_length: 15
d_call: -
j_call: TRBJ2-7
v_call: TRBV6-1
clone_size: -
cdr3_aa: CASRQEQASSYEQYF
cdr3_nt: TGTGCCAGCCGCCAAGAACAGGCTAGCTCCTACGAGCAGTACTTC

cdr3_length: 14
d_call: -
j_call: TRBJ2-1
v_call: TRBV25-1
clone_size: -
cdr3_aa: CASSAQRVLNEQFF
cdr3_nt: TGTGCCAGCAGTGCCCAGCGGGTCCTCAATGAGCAGTTCTTC

cdr3_length: 14
d_call: -
j_call: TRBJ1-1
v_call: TRBV20-1
clone_size: -
cdr3_aa: CSASVGGKNTEAFF
cdr3_nt: TGCAGTGCTAGTGTTGGGGGGAAGAACACTGAAGCTTTCTTT

cdr3_length: 13
d_call: TRBD1
j_call: TRBJ1-2
v_call: TRBV10-3
clone_size: -
cdr3_aa: CALQGGTGGGYTF
cdr3_nt: TGTGCCCTCCAGGGTGGGACAGGGGGCGGCTACACCTTC